This T cell receptor (beta chain) came from a study of T-cell memory formation after mild COVID-19 (dated by TCRdb to about 2021). Some background on the complete study: Most TCR sequence clusters were specific to one of the two donors. T-cell clones expanding and contracting after mild COVID-19 in a couple of donors were tracked by longitudinal TCRalpha and TCRbeta repertoire sequencing. Two young, previously healthy adult volunteers, one female and one male, were included in the cohort.

PBMCs were isolated by Ficoll-Paque density gradient centrifugation. This clonotype was recorded at least ten times. The specificity of this receptor is unknown. Base qualities are not provided; no much larger clone lies one nucleotide away. Results the study describes overall, beyond this receptor: Balanced CD4/CD8 phenotypes were observed for clones contracting from day 15 to 85, whereas a bias towards CD4+ was observed for a second wave of clones expanding from day 15 to 37. SARS-CoV-2 specificity of the second-wave clones peaking on day 37 was not confirmed. Only a couple of mild cases were covered in the study, and larger cohorts including severe cases with pre-infection samples were considered necessary. Some responding clones were detected in pre-infection memory, which suggested that pre-existing cross-reactive memory T cells had joined the SARS-CoV-2 response. Contracting CD4+ clones turned up mainly in the CM and EM memory subsets, whereas EMRA was where CD8+ clones were enriched.

Sequencer: Illumina NovaSeq 6000. TCRalpha and TCRbeta cDNA libraries were built by 5'RACE with constant-segment primers, adding sample barcodes and unique molecular identifiers. Trizol reagent was used to extract RNA from every sample. Library amplification was performed in two PCR steps, and a second sample barcode and Illumina TruSeq adapters were introduced in the second step. Sequencing of libraries was performed on an Illumina NovaSeq with 2 x 150 bp paired-end reads. On the authors' methods: Demultiplexing of reads and collapsing into UMI-guided consensus sequences were performed with migec v1.2.7. Using mixcr v2.1.11, UMI consensuses were aligned to TRA and TRB V and J templates and then assembled into clonotypes. A clonotype was counted as expanded or contracted only when both edgeR and NoisET called the clonotype significant, with the noise models trained on biological replicates. For edgeR calls, a false discovery rate-adjusted p below 0.01 and a log2 fold-change threshold of 1 were applied. As an exploratory analysis of dynamics, PCA with hierarchical clustering was applied to max-normalized trajectories of the 1000 most abundant clonotypes. Separately sequenced CD4+ and CD8+ repertoires were used to assign the CD4 or CD8 phenotype of responding clones. TCRdb reprocessed the public reads (quality trimming at Q25 with fastp, clone calling with MiXCR) and kept in-frame beta chains. Every CDR3 protein is listed once, alongside the most common genes and DNA of its rows. The V and J calls shown here were made by TCRdb, not taken from the authors' results. For this sample there are about 33,000 distinct CDR3 sequences; approximately 21% appear just once. The ten largest clones represent 1.5% of the sample.

The clonotype comes from an adult who had mild COVID-19 (a few samples of this study predate the infection). The sample titles of this study are shuffled in the database, so cell type and time point are left out. Sequenced material: PBMCs or a T cell subset sorted from them (not recorded which).

The CDR3 is CASSLVGPGRSGNEQYF. The base sequence is TGTGCCAGCAGCTTAGTAGGTCCCGGCCGGTCAGGGAACGAGCAGTACTTC. The chain is made from TRBV7-6 and TRBJ2-7; TRBD1 could be the D gene, as 5 bases match. V loses 1 base, J loses 5 bases, and the germline ends lie 21 bases apart. The CDR3 spans 17 residues, from the cysteine through the phenylalanine. CDR3 DNA only is kept here, 51 bases in frame from base 1. The germline V gene specifies SGHVS as CDR1 and FNYEAQ as CDR2.